This TCR beta chain was obtained from a study of Ad26.COV2.S vaccination and SARS-CoV-2 variants listed by TCRdb under 2021. In the study overall: Donors in the vaccine arm were drawn from COV1001, a phase I-IIa trial of Ad26.COV2.S in healthy adults that was multicentre, randomized, double-blind and placebo-controlled. A total of some 30 samples were included in the TCR-sequenced set, comprising around 19 Ad26.COV2.S vaccine recipients, 5 placebo recipients and 8 SARS-CoV-2 convalescent individuals. Sequencing of the TCRbeta repertoire served to evaluate the specificity and breadth of SARS-CoV-2-reactive T cell receptors following Ad26.COV2.S vaccination. Throughout the experiments and outcome assessment, investigators stayed blinded to trial group allocation. Dosing of Ad26.COV2.S was intramuscular, at either 5x10^10 or 1x10^11 viral particles, delivered as one shot or as two shots spaced 56 days apart. Participants in the trial were split at random into five groups of five each, receiving low-dose or high-dose Ad26.COV2.S once or twice, or else placebo on both occasions.

On this clone: There is no known antigen for this receptor. Base qualities are not at hand, and no much larger clone is one base apart.

The research as a whole found: The authors noted that total T cell responses may have been underestimated by the TCR breadth and depth analyses. After vaccination, spike-specific CD8+ and CD4+ T cell responses were reported to show substantial breadth. Non-spike TCR breadth was comparable between vaccine and placebo recipients, consistent with the vaccine containing only spike. Comparing responses between vaccine doses or regimens was not something the study was powered to do. Compared with placebo recipients, Ad26.COV2.S recipients showed higher spike-specific TCR breadth (P = 0.0014).

The immunoSEQ Assay was the method used to sequence TCRbeta CDR3 regions. After extraction, genomic DNA underwent amplification by bias-controlled multiplex PCR, followed by high-throughput sequencing. The authors' analysis ran thus. Collapsing and filtering of sequences were performed to quantify the absolute abundance of each unique TCRbeta CDR3 region. Usable DNA was measured by amplifying reference genes present in all nucleated cells, and TCRbeta template counts were normalized to that usable DNA to estimate T cell fraction. Repertoire TCRs were annotated as SARS-CoV-2-specific when V gene, CDR3 amino acid sequence and J gene were exactly matched to a known reactive TCR set. MIRA supplied the reference SARS-CoV-2 TCR set, which was filtered for enrichment in COVID-19-positive ImmuneCODE repertoires so that public or cross-reactive TCRs were removed. Drawing on the MIRA antigens, annotated TCRs were analysed further at the level of specific ORF or position within ORF. Depth was the summed frequency of annotated unique rearrangements, while breadth was defined as annotated unique rearrangements over total unique productive rearrangements. Two-sided Wilcoxon rank-sum tests were applied when comparing TCR breadth between groups. TCRdb took over this immuneACCESS table, retaining in-frame rearrangements with V and J assigned. Such tables are incomplete; in checked studies, under half of the missing clones stem from an unresolved V gene, and the remainder is unexplained. The D gene and trimming were derived from the DNA, and the V and J assignments and clone size from that table. This sample is represented by around 450,000 clones; roughly nine tenths of them were singletons. The top ten hold 1.5% to 2% of the sample.

The treatment or condition label corresponds to: around 19 received Ad26.COV2.S at low or high dose, single or two shots; a few received placebo; per-sample allocation not given. Repertoires of vaccine and placebo recipients were sequenced from samples collected on day 63 after the first injection. Between 29 July and 7 August 2020, Cohort 1b enrolled approximately 26 adults aged 18-55 years at one site in Boston, USA. Ad26.COV2.S consisted of a replication-incompetent adenovirus type 26 vector by which a prefusion-stabilized SARS-CoV-2 spike protein from the original Wuhan strain was expressed. This TCR was sampled from a person between 18 and 60 years old who received the Ad26.COV2.S COVID-19 vaccine or a placebo. Sequences were derived from peripheral blood, sampled in a trial of Ad26.COV2.S vaccine versus placebo.

The CDR3 here reads CASSLGGNEQFF. The sequence in DNA is TGTGCCAGCAGCTTGGGGGGCAATGAGCAGTTCTTC. The chain was built from TRBV5-4 and TRBJ2-1; no D gene is confidently identified. V was cut back by 0 bases and J by 6 bases, leaving a gap of 4 bases between them. As encoded in the germline V gene (reference sequence), CDR1 is SGHNT while CDR2 is YYREEE. Reading from cysteine to phenylalanine, the CDR3 counts 12 amino acids. CDR3 DNA is the only sequence kept; it has 36 bases, read in frame from the first base. The CDR3 plus the reference TRBV5-4 and TRBJ2-1 genes for the other parts give the full variable domain: ETGVTQSPTHLIKTRGQQVTLRCSSQSGHNTVSWYQQALGQGPQFIFQYYREEENGRGNFPPRFSGLQFPNYSSELNVNALELDDSALYLCASSLGGNEQFFGPGTRLTVL.